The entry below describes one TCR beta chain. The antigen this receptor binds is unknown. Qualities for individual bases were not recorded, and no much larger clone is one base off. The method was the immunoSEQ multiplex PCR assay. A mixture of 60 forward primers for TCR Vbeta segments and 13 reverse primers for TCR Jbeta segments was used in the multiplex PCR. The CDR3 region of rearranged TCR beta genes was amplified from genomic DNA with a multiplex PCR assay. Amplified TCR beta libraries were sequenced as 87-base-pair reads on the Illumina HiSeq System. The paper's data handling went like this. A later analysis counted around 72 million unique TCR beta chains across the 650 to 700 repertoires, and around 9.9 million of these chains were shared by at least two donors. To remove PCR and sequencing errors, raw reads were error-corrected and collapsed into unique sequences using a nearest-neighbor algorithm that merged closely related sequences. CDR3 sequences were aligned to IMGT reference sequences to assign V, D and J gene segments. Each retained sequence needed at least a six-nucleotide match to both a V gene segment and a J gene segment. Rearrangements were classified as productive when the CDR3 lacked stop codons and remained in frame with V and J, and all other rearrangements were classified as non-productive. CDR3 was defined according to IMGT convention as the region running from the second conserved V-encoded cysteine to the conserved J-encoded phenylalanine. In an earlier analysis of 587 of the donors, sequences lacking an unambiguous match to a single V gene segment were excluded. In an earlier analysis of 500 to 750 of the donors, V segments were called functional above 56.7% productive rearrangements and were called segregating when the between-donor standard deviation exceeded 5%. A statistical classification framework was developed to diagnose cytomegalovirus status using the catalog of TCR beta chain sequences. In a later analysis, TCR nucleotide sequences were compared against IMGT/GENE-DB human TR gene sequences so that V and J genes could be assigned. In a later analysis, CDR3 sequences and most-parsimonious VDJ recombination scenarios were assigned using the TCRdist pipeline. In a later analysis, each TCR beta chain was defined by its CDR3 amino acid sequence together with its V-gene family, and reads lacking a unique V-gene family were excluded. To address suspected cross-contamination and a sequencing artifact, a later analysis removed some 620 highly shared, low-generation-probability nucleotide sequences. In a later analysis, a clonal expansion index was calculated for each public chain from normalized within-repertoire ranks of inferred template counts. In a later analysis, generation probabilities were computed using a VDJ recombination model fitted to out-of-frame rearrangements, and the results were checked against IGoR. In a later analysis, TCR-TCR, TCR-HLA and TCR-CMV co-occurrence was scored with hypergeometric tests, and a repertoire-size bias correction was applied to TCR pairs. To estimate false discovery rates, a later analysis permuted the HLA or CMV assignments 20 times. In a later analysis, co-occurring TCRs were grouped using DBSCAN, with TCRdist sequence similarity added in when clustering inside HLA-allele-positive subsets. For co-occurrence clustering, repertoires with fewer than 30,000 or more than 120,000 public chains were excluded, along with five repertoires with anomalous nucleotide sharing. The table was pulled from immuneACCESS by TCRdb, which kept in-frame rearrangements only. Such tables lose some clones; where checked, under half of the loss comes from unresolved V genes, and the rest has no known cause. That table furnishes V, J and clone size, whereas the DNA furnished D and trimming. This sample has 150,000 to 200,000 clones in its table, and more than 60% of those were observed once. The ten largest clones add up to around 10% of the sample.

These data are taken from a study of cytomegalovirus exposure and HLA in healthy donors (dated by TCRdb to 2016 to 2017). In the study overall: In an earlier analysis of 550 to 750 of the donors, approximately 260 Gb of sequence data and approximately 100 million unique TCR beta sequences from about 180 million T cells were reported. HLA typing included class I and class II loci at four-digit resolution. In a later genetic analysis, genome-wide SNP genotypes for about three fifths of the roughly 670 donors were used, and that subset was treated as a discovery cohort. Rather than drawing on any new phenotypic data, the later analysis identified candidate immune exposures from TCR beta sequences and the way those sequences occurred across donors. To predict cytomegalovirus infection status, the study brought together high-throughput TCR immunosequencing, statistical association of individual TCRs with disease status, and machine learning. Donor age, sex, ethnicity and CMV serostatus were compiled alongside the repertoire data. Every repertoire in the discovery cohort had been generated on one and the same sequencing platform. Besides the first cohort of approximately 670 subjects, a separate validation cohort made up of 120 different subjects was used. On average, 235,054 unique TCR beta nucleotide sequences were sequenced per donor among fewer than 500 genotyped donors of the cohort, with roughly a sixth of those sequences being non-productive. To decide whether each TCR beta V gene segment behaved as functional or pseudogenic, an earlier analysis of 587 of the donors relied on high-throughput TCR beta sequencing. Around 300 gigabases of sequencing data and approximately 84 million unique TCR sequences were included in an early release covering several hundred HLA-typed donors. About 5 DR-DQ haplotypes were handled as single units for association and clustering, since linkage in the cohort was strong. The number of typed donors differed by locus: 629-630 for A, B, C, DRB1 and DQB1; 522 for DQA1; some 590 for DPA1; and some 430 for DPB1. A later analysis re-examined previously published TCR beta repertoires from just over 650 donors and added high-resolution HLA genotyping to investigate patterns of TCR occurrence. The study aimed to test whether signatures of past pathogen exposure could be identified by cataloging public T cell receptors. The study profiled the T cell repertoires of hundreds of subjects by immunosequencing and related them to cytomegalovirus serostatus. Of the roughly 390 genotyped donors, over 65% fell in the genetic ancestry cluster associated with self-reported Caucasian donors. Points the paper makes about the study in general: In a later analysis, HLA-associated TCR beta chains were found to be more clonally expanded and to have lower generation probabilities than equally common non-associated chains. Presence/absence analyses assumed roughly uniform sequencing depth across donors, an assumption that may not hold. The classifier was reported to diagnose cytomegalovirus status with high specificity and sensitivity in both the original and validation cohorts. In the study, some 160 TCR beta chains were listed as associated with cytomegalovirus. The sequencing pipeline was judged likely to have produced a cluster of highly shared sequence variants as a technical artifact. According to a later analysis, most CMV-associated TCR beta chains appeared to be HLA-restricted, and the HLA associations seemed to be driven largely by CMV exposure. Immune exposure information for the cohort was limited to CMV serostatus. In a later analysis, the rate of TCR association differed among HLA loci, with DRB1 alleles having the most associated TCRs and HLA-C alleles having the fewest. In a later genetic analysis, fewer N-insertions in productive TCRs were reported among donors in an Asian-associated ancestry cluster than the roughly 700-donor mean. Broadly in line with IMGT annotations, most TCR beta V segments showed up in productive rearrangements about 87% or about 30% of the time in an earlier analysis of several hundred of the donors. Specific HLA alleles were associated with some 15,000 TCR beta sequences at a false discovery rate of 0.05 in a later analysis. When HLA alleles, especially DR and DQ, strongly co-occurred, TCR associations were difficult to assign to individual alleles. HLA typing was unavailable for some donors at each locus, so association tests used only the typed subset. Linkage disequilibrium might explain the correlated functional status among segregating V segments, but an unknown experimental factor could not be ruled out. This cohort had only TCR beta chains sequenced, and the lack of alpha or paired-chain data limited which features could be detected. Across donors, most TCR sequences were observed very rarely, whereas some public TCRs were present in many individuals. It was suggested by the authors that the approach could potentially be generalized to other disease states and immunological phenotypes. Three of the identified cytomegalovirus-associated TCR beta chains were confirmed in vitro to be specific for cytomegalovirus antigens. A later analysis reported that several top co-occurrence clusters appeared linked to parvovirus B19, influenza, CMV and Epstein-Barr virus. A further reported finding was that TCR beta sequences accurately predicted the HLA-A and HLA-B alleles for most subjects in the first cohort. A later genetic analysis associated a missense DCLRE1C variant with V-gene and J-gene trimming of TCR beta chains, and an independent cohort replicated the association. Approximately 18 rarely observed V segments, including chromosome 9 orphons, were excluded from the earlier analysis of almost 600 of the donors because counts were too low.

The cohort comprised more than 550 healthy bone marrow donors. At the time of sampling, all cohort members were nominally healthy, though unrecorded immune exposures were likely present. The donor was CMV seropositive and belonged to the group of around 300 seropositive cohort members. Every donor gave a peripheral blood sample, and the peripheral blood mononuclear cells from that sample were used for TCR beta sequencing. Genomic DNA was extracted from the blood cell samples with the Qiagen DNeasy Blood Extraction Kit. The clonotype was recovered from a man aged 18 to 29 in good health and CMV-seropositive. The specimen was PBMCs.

The nucleotide sequence reads as follows: TGTGCCAGTAGATACAGGTATAGCAATCAGCCCCAGCATTTT. The encoded protein is CASRYRYSNQPQHF. This chain joins TRBV19 to TRBJ1-5; a tentative D call is TRBD1 (5 bases match). The CDR1 and CDR2 encoded by the germline V gene (reference sequence) are LNHDA and SQIVND. Deletion took 6 bases off V and 0 bases off J, with a span of 9 bases between the germline ends. From cysteine to phenylalanine, the CDR3 is 14 amino acids long. The retained sequence is limited to the CDR3, 42 bases, with the frame set at the first base.